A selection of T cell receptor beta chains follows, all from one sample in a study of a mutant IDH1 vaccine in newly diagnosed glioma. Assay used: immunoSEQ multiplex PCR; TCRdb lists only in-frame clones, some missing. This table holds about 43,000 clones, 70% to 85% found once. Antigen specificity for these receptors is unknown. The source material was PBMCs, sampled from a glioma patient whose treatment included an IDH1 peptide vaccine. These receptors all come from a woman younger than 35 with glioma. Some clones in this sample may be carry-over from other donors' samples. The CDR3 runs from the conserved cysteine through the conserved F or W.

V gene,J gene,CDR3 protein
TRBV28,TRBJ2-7,CASSTTPLTASF
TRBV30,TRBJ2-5,CAWAGGPQETQYF
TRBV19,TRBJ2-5,CASAGDQETQYF
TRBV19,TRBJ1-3,CASRGSGTRSGNTIYF
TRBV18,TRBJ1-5,CASSPGTVYSNQPQHF
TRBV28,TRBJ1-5,CASSFGSWALRPQHF
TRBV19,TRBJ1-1,CASSPAPRRTEAFF
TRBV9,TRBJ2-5,CASSVRSSQETQYF
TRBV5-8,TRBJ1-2,CASSRDRAPLYGYTF
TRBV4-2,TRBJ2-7,CASSQVLAGGDYEQYF
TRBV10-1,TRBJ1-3,CASSPDTSGNTIYF
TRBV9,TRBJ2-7,CASSVLPGPDYEQYF
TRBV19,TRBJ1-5,CASSWTGVNQPQHF
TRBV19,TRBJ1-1,CASSTTGRPEAFF
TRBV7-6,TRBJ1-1,CASSLVQGTAEAFF
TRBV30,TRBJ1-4,CAWSVISGGNEKLFF
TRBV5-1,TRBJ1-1,CASSLAGISEAFF
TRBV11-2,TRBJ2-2,CASSFAGTNTGELFF
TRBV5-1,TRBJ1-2,CASSSDFNYGYTF
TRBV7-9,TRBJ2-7,CASSLSQGAYYEQYF